This T cell receptor (beta chain) appears in the sequencing data of a study of T cell responses to AZD1222 COVID-19 vaccine. Study findings and constraints: Nearly half of the spike-specific TCRs reportedly recognize variant regions that carry no mutations.

The V end lost 0 bases, the J end lost 6 bases, and 6 bases lay between the germline ends. This CDR3 comprises 12 residues. Germline V CDR1 and CDR2: SEHNR, FQNEAQ (reference sequence). The protocol was immunoSEQ multiplex PCR, while the TCRdb copy is restricted to in-frame clones and leaves out a portion. The sample shows 99,000 or so clones, 93% of them seen only once. Concerning this clone itself: Its antigen is undetermined.

The source was peripheral blood, collected on day 0 of AZD1222 vaccination. This chain connects TRBV7-9 to TRBJ2-7; D not certain. The receptor comes from an adult in good health. The CDR3 sequence: CASSLAFGEQYF. The CDR3 DNA follows: TGTGCCAGCAGCTTAGCGTTTGGCGAGCAGTACTTC.